This is a list of T cell receptor beta chains from one sample in a study of blood T cell repertoires in COVID-19. The repertoire was sequenced with immunoSEQ multiplex PCR; TCRdb's copy has only in-frame clones and lacks some. The top ten hold about 8.6% of the sample, which has approximately 54,000 clones, about nine tenths seen once. Sequenced: peripheral blood. These receptor sequences come from a woman aged 40 to 49 with active COVID-19. CDR3s include the opening cysteine and the closing phenylalanine or tryptophan. A D gene is named only where the DNA matches it firmly. Rows may omit the clone size; those that give it use once, few, many or a size class.

d_call	v_call	j_call	clone_size	cdr3_aa	cdr3_nt
NA	TRBV27	TRBJ1-5	NA	CASSLSGGGQPQHF	TGTGCCAGCAGTTTATCGGGGGGTGGTCAGCCCCAGCATTTT
TRBD1	TRBV15	TRBJ1-5	NA	CATSVTGGNQPQHF	TGTGCCACCAGCGTCACAGGGGGCAATCAGCCCCAGCATTTT
TRBD1	TRBV5-6	TRBJ2-1	NA	CASSLVQGESGEQFF	TGTGCCAGCAGCTTGGTCCAGGGGGAATCAGGTGAGCAGTTCTTC
TRBD1	TRBV19	TRBJ1-4	NA	CASSPGGLNEKLFF	TGTGCCAGTAGTCCAGGGGGGCTTAATGAAAAACTGTTTTTT
TRBD2	TRBV7-9	TRBJ2-7	NA	CASSQTSGGAMHEQYF	TGTGCCAGCAGCCAGACTAGCGGGGGGGCAATGCACGAGCAGTACTTC
NA	TRBV12-3/TRBV12-4	TRBJ1-6	NA	CASTKERSPLHF	TGTGCCAGCACCAAGGAGCGTTCACCCCTCCACTTT
NA	TRBV19	TRBJ2-1	NA	CASSSQPPRSGAPQFF	TGTGCCAGTAGTAGCCAACCCCCCCGTTCTGGAGCGCCGCAGTTCTTC
NA	TRBV18	TRBJ1-1	NA	CASSLGENTEAFF	TGTGCCAGCTCACTGGGAGAAAACACTGAAGCTTTCTTT
NA	TRBV7-8	TRBJ1-1	NA	CASSFSLRTALNTEAFF	TGTGCCAGCAGCTTTAGCCTAAGGACAGCCCTGAACACTGAAGCTTTCTTT
TRBD2	TRBV5-5	TRBJ2-3	NA	CASRFSGGAIADTQYF	TGTGCCAGCAGGTTTAGCGGGGGGGCGATCGCAGATACGCAGTATTTT
TRBD1	TRBV6-5	TRBJ2-2	NA	CASSYRGGELFF	TGTGCCAGCAGCTACAGGGGCGGGGAGCTGTTTTTT
NA	TRBV6-5	TRBJ1-2	NA	CASSSHPGANYGYTF	TGTGCCAGCAGTTCCCACCCAGGGGCCAACTATGGCTACACCTTC
TRBD1	TRBV6-6	TRBJ1-1	NA	CASSYAGQGGTEAFF	TGTGCCAGCAGTTACGCGGGACAGGGAGGCACTGAAGCTTTCTTT
TRBD2	TRBV30	TRBJ2-3	NA	CAWTPGRTSGGADTQYF	TGTGCCTGGACCCCCGGAAGGACTAGCGGGGGGGCAGATACGCAGTATTTT
TRBD2	TRBV11-2	TRBJ2-5	NA	CASSLDRSSGGPQETQYF	TGTGCCAGCAGCTTAGATAGGTCTAGCGGGGGCCCTCAAGAGACCCAGTACTTC
TRBD2	TRBV9	TRBJ2-3	NA	CASSVAPGIAGGLSTDTQYF	TGTGCCAGCAGCGTAGCCCCCGGAATAGCGGGGGGCCTTAGTACAGATACGCAGTATTTT
TRBD1	TRBV5-6	TRBJ1-6	NA	CASSYGTGGFSYNSPLHF	TGTGCCAGCAGCTACGGAACAGGGGGCTTCTCCTATAATTCACCCCTCCACTTT
NA	TRBV6-5	TRBJ1-1	NA	CASGRQNTEAFF	TGTGCCAGCGGGAGACAGAACACTGAAGCTTTCTTT
NA	TRBV6-5	TRBJ1-1	large	CASPSGRTEAFF	TGTGCCAGCCCAAGCGGGAGGACTGAAGCTTTCTTT
NA	TRBV6-5	TRBJ2-1	NA	CASSYSGGRGNEQFF	TGTGCCAGCAGTTACTCTGGCGGCAGGGGCAATGAGCAGTTCTTC
NA	TRBV6-5	TRBJ1-2	NA	CASSPTVVGYTF	TGTGCCAGCAGCCCAACCGTAGTAGGCTACACCTTC
NA	TRBV27	TRBJ2-2	once	CASSSSTGELFF	TGTGCCAGCAGTTCCTCCACCGGGGAGCTGTTTTTT
TRBD2	TRBV4-2	TRBJ2-1	NA	CASSQTSGANEQFF	TGTGCCAGCAGCCAAACTAGCGGGGCCAATGAGCAGTTCTTC
NA	TRBV12-3/TRBV12-4	TRBJ1-1	NA	CASSLGTEAFF	TGTGCCAGCAGTTTAGGTACAGAAGCTTTCTTT
NA	TRBV6-5	TRBJ2-7	NA	CASMSGQPIYEQYF	TGTGCCAGTATGAGCGGACAGCCGATCTACGAGCAGTACTTC
TRBD2	TRBV9	TRBJ2-3	NA	CASSVATTSGGADTQYF	TGTGCCAGCAGCGTAGCTACGACTAGCGGGGGGGCAGATACGCAGTATTTT
TRBD1	TRBV14	TRBJ2-3	once	CASSRDRATDTQYF	TGTGCCAGCAGCCGAGACAGGGCCACAGATACGCAGTATTTT
NA	TRBV6-5	TRBJ1-1	NA	CASSYSYEGNTEAFF	TGTGCCAGCAGTTACTCGTATGAGGGGAACACTGAAGCTTTCTTT
TRBD2	TRBV7-2	TRBJ2-5	NA	CASSSGLAGGLQTQYF	TGTGCCAGCAGCTCCGGACTAGCGGGGGGGCTGCAGACCCAGTACTTC